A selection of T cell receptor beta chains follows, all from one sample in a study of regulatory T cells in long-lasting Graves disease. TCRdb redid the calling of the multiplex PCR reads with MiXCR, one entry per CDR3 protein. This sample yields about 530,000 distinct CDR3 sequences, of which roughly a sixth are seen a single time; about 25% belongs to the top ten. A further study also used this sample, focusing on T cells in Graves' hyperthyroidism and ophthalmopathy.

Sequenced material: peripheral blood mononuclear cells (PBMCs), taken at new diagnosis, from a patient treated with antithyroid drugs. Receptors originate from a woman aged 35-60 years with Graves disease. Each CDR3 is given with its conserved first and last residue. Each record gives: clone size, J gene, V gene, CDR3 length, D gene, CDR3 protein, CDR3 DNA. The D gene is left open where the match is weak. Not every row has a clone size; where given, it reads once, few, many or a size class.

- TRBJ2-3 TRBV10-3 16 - CAISESKGGSTDTQYF TGTGCCATCAGTGAGTCAAAGGGGGGGAGCACAGATACGCAGTATTTT
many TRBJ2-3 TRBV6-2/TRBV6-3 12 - CASLGDTDTQYF TGTGCCAGCTTGGGGGACACAGATACGCAGTATTTT
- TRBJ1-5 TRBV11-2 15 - CASSLDFRGNQPQHF TGTGCCAGCAGCTTAGATTTCAGAGGCAATCAGCCCCAGCATTTT
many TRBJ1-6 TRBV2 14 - CASSETGGASPLHF TGTGCCAGCAGTGAAACGGGAGGCGCGTCACCCCTCCACTTT
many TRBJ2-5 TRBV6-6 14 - CASSYSSGRETQYF TGTGCCAGCAGTTACTCGAGCGGTCGGGAGACCCAGTACTTC
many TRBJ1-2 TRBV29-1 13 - CSVVKDYNYGYTF TGCAGCGTTGTAAAGGATTATAACTATGGCTACACCTTC
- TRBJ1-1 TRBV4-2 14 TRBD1 CASSLGQAATEAFF TGTGCCAGCAGCCTCGGACAGGCGGCAACTGAAGCTTTCTTT
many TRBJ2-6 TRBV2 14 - CARTRGSGANVLTF TGTGCCAGAACTAGGGGCAGTGGGGCCAACGTCCTGACTTTC
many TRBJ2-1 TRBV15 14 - CATSRDAWGNEQFF TGTGCCACCAGCAGAGACGCTTGGGGGAATGAGCAGTTCTTC
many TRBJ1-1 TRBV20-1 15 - CIPPGDGYMNTEAFF TGCATCCCCCCGGGGGACGGCTATATGAACACTGAAGCTTTCTTT
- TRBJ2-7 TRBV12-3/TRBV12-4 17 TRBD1 CASSFPFFPDRAYEQYF TGTGCCAGCAGTTTTCCATTCTTCCCTGACAGGGCCTACGAGCAGTACTTC
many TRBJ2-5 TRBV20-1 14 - CSATRVQFQETQYF TGCAGTGCTACGAGAGTACAGTTCCAAGAGACCCAGTACTTC
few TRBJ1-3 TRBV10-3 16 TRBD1 CAILRTGLSSGNTIYF TGTGCCATTTTACGGACAGGGCTGAGCTCTGGAAACACCATATATTTT
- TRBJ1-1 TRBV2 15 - CASSVTGPKNTEAFF TGTGCCAGCAGTGTAACAGGGCCAAAGAACACTGAAGCTTTCTTT
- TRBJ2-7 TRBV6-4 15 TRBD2 CASSVRAGGTYEQYF TGTGCCAGCAGTGTTCGAGCGGGGGGCACCTACGAGCAGTACTTC
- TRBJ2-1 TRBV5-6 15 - CASRHRESSYNEQFF TGTGCCAGCCGTCATCGGGAGAGCTCCTACAATGAGCAGTTCTTC
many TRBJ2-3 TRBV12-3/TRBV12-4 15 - CASRFRDSYTDTQYF TGTGCCAGCCGATTCCGGGACTCCTACACAGATACGCAGTATTTT
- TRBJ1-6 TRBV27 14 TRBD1 CASSGTDRNSPLHF TGTGCCAGCAGCGGGACAGATCGAAATTCACCCCTCCACTTT
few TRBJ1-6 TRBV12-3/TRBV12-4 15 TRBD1 CASSLSGQGYSPLHF TGTGCCAGCAGTTTATCGGGACAGGGGTATTCACCCCTCCACTTT
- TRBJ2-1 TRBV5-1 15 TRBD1 CASSSLTGTANEQFF TGCGCCAGCAGCTCATTGACCGGGACAGCAAATGAGCAGTTCTTC
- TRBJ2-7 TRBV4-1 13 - CASSRPGGYEQYF TGCGCCAGCAGCCGCCCGGGCGGCTACGAGCAGTACTTC
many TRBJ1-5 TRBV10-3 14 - CAISGGKGPQPQHF TGTGCCATCAGTGGCGGGAAGGGCCCTCAGCCCCAGCATTTT
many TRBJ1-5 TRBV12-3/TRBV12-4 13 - CASRRDDNQPQHF TGTGCCAGCAGGAGAGATGACAATCAGCCCCAGCATTTT
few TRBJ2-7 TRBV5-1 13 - CASSLRENYEQYF TGCGCCAGCAGCTTGAGAGAAAACTACGAGCAGTACTTC
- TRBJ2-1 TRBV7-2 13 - CASRKQEYNEQFF TGTGCCAGCAGAAAACAGGAATACAATGAGCAGTTCTTC
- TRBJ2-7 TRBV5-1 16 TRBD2 CASSPGAGASSYEQYF TGCGCCAGCAGCCCCGGAGCGGGGGCAAGCTCCTACGAGCAGTACTTC
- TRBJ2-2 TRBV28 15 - CASLASEIGTGELFF TGTGCCAGCCTAGCCTCAGAGATCGGCACCGGGGAGCTGTTTTTT
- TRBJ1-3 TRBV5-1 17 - CASSLATGLSSGNTIYF TGCGCCAGCAGCTTGGCCACAGGGCTTTCCTCTGGAAACACCATATATTTT
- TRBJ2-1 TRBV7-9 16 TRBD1 CASSSEDRGGYNEQFF TGTGCCAGCAGCTCCGAAGACAGGGGCGGATACAATGAGCAGTTCTTC
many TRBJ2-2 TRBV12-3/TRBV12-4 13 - CASSLLGAGELFF TGTGCCAGCAGTTTATTGGGGGCCGGGGAGCTGTTTTTT
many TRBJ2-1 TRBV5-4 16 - CASSSRRANSYNEQFF TGTGCCAGCAGCTCCCGAAGGGCGAACTCCTACAATGAGCAGTTCTTC
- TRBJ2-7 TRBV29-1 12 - CSAGDGPYEQYF TGCAGCGCCGGGGACGGGCCCTACGAGCAGTACTTC
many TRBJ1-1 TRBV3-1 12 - CAVVGLNTEAFF TGTGCCGTCGTGGGGTTGAACACTGAAGCTTTCTTT
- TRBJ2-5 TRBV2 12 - CASIWGGETQYF TGTGCCAGCATTTGGGGTGGGGAGACCCAGTACTTC
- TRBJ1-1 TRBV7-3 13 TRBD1 CASSRNGQGEAFF TGTGCCAGCAGCCGGAATGGACAGGGGGAAGCTTTCTTT
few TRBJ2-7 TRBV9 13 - CASSVGDNTEQYF TGTGCCAGCAGCGTTGGGGACAATACCGAGCAGTACTTC
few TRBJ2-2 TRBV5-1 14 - CASSFTVNTGELFF TGCGCCAGCAGCTTCACCGTGAACACCGGGGAGCTGTTTTTT
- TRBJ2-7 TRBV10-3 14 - CAISESQGIDEQYF TGTGCCATCAGTGAGTCCCAGGGTATCGACGAGCAGTACTTC
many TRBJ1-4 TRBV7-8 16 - CASSFRSGPRNEKLFF TGTGCCAGCAGCTTTAGGTCCGGGCCCAGAAATGAAAAACTGTTTTTT
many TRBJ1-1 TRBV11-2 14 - CASSLDYGQSEAFF TGTGCCAGCAGCTTAGATTATGGACAGTCGGAAGCTTTCTTT
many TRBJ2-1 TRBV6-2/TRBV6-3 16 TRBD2 CASSSVAGSSYNEQFF TGTGCCAGCAGTTCCGTAGCGGGGAGCTCCTACAATGAGCAGTTCTTC
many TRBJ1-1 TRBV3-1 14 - CASSQVRGNTEAFF TGTGCCAGCAGCCAAGTTAGGGGGAACACTGAAGCTTTCTTT
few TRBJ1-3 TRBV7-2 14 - CASSYFPGGNTIYF TGTGCCAGCAGCTACTTTCCGGGGGGAAACACCATATATTTT
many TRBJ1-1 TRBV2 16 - CASSEGLRSGNTEAFF TGTGCCAGCAGTGAAGGTCTTCGAAGTGGGAACACTGAAGCTTTCTTT
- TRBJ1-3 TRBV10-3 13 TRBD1 CAISEQHRGRPGF TGTGCCATCAGTGAACAGCACAGGGGGCGCCCGGGTTTT
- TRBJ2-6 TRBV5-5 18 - CASRTGTHFSSGANVLTF TGTGCCAGCAGGACCGGGACCCATTTTTCCTCTGGGGCCAACGTCCTGACTTTC
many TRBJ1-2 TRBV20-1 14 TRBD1 CSAKPRDRERGYTF TGCAGTGCCAAACCCCGGGACAGGGAGAGAGGCTACACCTTC
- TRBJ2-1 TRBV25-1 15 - CASSGGGGPYNEQFF TGTGCCAGCAGTGGGGGTGGGGGGCCCTACAATGAGCAGTTCTTC
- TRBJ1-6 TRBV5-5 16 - CASSLLESSYNSPLHF TGTGCCAGCAGCCTGCTGGAGAGCTCCTATAATTCACCCCTCCACTTT
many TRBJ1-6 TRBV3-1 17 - CASTKRLQDISNSPLHF TGTGCCAGCACCAAAAGGTTACAGGATATTTCCAATTCACCCCTCCACTTT